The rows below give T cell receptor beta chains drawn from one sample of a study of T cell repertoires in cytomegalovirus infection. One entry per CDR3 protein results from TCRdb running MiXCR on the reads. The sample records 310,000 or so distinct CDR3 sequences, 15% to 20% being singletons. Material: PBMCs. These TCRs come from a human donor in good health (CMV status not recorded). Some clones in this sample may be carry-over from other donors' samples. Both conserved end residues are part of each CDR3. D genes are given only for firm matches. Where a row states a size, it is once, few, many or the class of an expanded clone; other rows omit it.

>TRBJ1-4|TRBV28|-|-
TGTGCCAGCCGAATAGTCGGGGGAGCAACTAATGAAAAACTGTTTTTT
CASRIVGGATNEKLFF
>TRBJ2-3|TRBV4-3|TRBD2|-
TGCGCCAGCAGCCAAGAAATTAGCGGGGGCACAGATACGCAGTATTTT
CASSQEISGGTDTQYF
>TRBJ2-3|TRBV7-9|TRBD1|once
TGTGCCAGCAGCGGACAGGGCTTCTCGCAGTATTTT
CASSGQGFSQYF
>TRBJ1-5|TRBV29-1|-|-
TGCAGCGTTGGGGACGACAGGTACGCTCAGCCCCAGCATTTT
CSVGDDRYAQPQHF
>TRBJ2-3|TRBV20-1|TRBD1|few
TGCAGTGCTAGTTTCAGTGGACAGGGGAGCACAGATACGCAGTATTTT
CSASFSGQGSTDTQYF
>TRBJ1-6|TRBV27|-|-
TGTGCCAGCAGTTTTGGGTGGAATTCACCCCTCCACTTT
CASSFGWNSPLHF
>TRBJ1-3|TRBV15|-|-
TGTGCCACCAGCAGAGGGGGGGAGGGCACCAACTCTGGAAACACCATATATTTT
CATSRGGEGTNSGNTIYF
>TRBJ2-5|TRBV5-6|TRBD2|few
TGTGCCAGCAGCTTGGTTGGTAGCGGGGGTCAGACCCAGTACTTC
CASSLVGSGGQTQYF
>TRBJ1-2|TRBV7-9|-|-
TGTGCCAGCAGCTTAGTCTTACCCCGACAGAACTATGGCTACACCTTC
CASSLVLPRQNYGYTF
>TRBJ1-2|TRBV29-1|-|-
TGCAGCGTTGAAGATCCTAATCGACCGCTCAACTATGGCTACACCTTC
CSVEDPNRPLNYGYTF
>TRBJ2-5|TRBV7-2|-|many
TGTGCCAGCAGCTTAGCGTTAATGGCCTCCCAAGAGACCCAGTACTTC
CASSLALMASQETQYF
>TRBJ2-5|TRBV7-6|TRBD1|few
TGTGCCAGCAGCTTAGCAACAGGGGAATTTAAAGAGACCCAGTACTTC
CASSLATGEFKETQYF
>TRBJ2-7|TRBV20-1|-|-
TGCAGTGCTAGCGGTCAAATCGACGAGCAGTACTTC
CSASGQIDEQYF
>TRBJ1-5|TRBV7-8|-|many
TGTGCCAGCAGCTCGGAGGGGGGAGGGCAGCCCCAGCATTTT
CASSSEGGGQPQHF
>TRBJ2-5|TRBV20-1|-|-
TGCAGTGCGGACGGGACGAACAAAGAGACCCAGTACTTC
CSADGTNKETQYF
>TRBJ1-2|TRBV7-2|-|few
TGTGCCAGCAGCCCGGGACGATACCCGCCTAATAGAGGCTACACCTTC
CASSPGRYPPNRGYTF
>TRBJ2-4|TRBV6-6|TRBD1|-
TGTGCCGCGACCCTCCGGGACAGGGGAGACATTCAGTACTTC
CAATLRDRGDIQYF
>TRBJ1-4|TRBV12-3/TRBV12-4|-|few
TGTGCCAGCCATGCAGGGGCAAGTCATGAAAAACTGTTTTTT
CASHAGASHEKLFF
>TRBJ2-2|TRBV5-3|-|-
TGTGCCAGCAGCTTTCCTCAGGGCGGAAGGACCGGGGAGCTGTTTTTT
CASSFPQGGRTGELFF
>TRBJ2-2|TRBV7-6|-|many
TGTGCCAGCAGCTTAGTGGGGGGCGTGAACACCGGGGAGCTGTTTTTT
CASSLVGGVNTGELFF